These T cell receptor beta chains were read from a single sample in a study of cytomegalovirus exposure and HLA in healthy donors. The assay was immunoSEQ multiplex PCR, and TCRdb's table has in-frame clones only and misses some. The sample has about 120,000 clones; about three quarters are singletons. Sample: PBMCs. These receptors came from a female donor in good health and CMV-seronegative. Each CDR3 is given with its conserved first and last residue. A D gene is named only where the DNA matches it firmly. Clone size, where shown, is once, few, many, or a class for clones that have expanded.

j_call v_call d_call clone_size cdr3_nt cdr3_aa
TRBJ1-6 TRBV29-1 TRBD1 . TGCAGCGTCAGGGACAGATATAATTCACCCCTCCACTTT CSVRDRYNSPLHF
TRBJ2-5 TRBV7-8 . . TGTGCCAGCAGCTTATCTGGGGGGGCCTCAGGGGAGACCCAGTACTTC CASSLSGGASGETQYF
TRBJ1-1 TRBV25-1 TRBD1 . TGTGCCAGCAGTGATACGGGACAGGGTAGTGAAGCTTTCTTT CASSDTGQGSEAFF
TRBJ1-4 TRBV10-3 . . TGTGCCATCAGTGAGTCAGGGGGAGGGTCAACTAATGAAAAACTGTTTTTT CAISESGGGSTNEKLFF
TRBJ2-2 TRBV4-1 . . TGCGCCAGCAGCCAAGCGGTAGGGGGCACCGGGGAGCTGTTTTTT CASSQAVGGTGELFF
TRBJ2-7 TRBV5-1 TRBD2 . TGCGCCAGCAGCCAGACCGGACAGGGACTAGCGTCCTACGAGCAGTACTTC CASSQTGQGLASYEQYF
TRBJ2-1 TRBV7-8 . . TGTGCCAGCAGCCCCGGGGGTTCTTCCTACAATGAGCAGTTCTTC CASSPGGSSYNEQFF
TRBJ2-1 TRBV27 TRBD2 . TGTGCCAGCAGTCCCACCGGCCTTTCGAAGGGCGGGGGGCAGGCTTCGGTCGGGCAGTTCTTC CASSPTGLSKGGGQASVGQFF
TRBJ1-1 TRBV7-8 . . TGTGCCAGCAGCGGTGGACAGCCCGGGACTGAAGCTTTCTTT CASSGGQPGTEAFF
TRBJ1-1 TRBV19 . . TGTGCCAGTAGTGAAATGGCGGCGGTGATGAACACTGAAGCTTTCTTT CASSEMAAVMNTEAFF
TRBJ2-3 TRBV6-6 TRBD1 . TGTGCCAGCAGGCGGACAGGGGAGAGCCATACGCAGTATTTT CASRRTGESHTQYF
TRBJ1-2 TRBV13 TRBD1 few TGTGCCAGCAGCGCGGGACAGGGAGACTATGGCTACACCTTC CASSAGQGDYGYTF
TRBJ2-7 TRBV5-1 TRBD1 once TGCGCCAGCAGCTACCGACAGGGGGCTAGGGACGAGCAGTACTTC CASSYRQGARDEQYF
TRBJ1-1 TRBV2 TRBD1 few TGTGCCAGCAGTGAATTCCCGGACAGGGGGCGTGGATCGACTGAAGCTTTCTTT CASSEFPDRGRGSTEAFF
TRBJ2-7 TRBV5-8 TRBD1 once TGTGCCAGCACTGACAGGGGGATCTCCTACGAGCAGTACTTC CASTDRGISYEQYF
TRBJ2-7 TRBV4-2 . . TGTGCCAGCAGCCAAGCGGCGGGGTTAAGCTCCTACGAGCAGTACTTC CASSQAAGLSSYEQYF
TRBJ1-6 TRBV10-2 . . TGCGCCAGCAGTGAGAAACAGGGCTGGGATTCACCCCTCCACTTT CASSEKQGWDSPLHF
TRBJ2-5 TRBV7-3 . . TGTGCCAGCAGCGGGGGGGCAGGGGAGACCCAGTACTTC CASSGGAGETQYF
TRBJ1-5 TRBV2 . . TGTGCCAGCAGTGCGGGATTTAATCAGCCCCAGCATTTT CASSAGFNQPQHF
TRBJ1-5 TRBV11-2 . . TGTGCCAGCAGCCCCGCCGGGGGAAATCAGCCCCAGCATTTT CASSPAGGNQPQHF
TRBJ2-1 TRBV5-1 TRBD2 . TGCGCCAGCAGCTTGCTTAGCGGGGTTGAGCAGTTCTTC CASSLLSGVEQFF
TRBJ2-3 TRBV5-1 . . TGCGCCAGCAGCTTGGATCTAGATACGCAGTATTTT CASSLDLDTQYF
TRBJ1-5 TRBV5-3 . . TGTGCCAGAAGCCTTAAAATGGGCCAGGCCCCGCCTCCCAGTCTCAGGGGGCCCCAGCATTTT CARSLKMGQAPPPSLRGPQHF
TRBJ2-7 TRBV6-5 TRBD1 . TGTGCCAGCAGTCACAGGGGGAGCTCCTACGAGCAGTACTTC CASSHRGSSYEQYF
TRBJ1-1 TRBV11-2 . . TGTGCCAGCAGCCGGGGGTACCGGGCTGAAGCTTTCTTT CASSRGYRAEAFF
TRBJ2-1 TRBV6-5 TRBD2 . TGTGCCAGCAGCCTTAGCGGGGGGGCCTACAATGAGCAGTTCTTC CASSLSGGAYNEQFF
TRBJ2-6 TRBV7-6 TRBD2 few TGTGCCAGCAGCACGGGGGGGAGTGGGGCCAACGTCCTGACTTTC CASSTGGSGANVLTF
TRBJ2-1 TRBV11-2 TRBD2 . TGTGCCAGCAGCGGCTTACGGCGGGGGGCTAATGAGCAGTTCTTC CASSGLRRGANEQFF
TRBJ2-3 TRBV5-8 . . TGTGCCAGCAGCGCACTCCGCACAGATACGCAGTATTTT CASSALRTDTQYF
TRBJ2-1 TRBV27 . . TGTGCCAGCAGTTCGCGAGGGCGGGGTTCCTACAATGAGCAGTTCTTC CASSSRGRGSYNEQFF
TRBJ2-2 TRBV7-6 TRBD2 once TGTGCCAGCAGCTTAGTGCCTAATCTAGCGGGGGGGCGAACCGGGGAGCTGTTTTTT CASSLVPNLAGGRTGELFF
TRBJ2-3 TRBV5-1 TRBD2 . TGCGCCAGCAGCGCAGGACTAGCGGGGGGTACAGATACGCAGTATTTT CASSAGLAGGTDTQYF
TRBJ2-1 TRBV12-5 . . TGTGCTAGCTCGACAGGCTCCAACAATGAGCAGTTCTTC CASSTGSNNEQFF
TRBJ1-5 TRBV2 TRBD1 . TGTGCCAGCAGCTATACAGGGGTAGTAGAGCCCCAGCATTTT CASSYTGVVEPQHF
TRBJ2-1 TRBV5-1 . . TGCGCCAGCAGCTTGGAGGGGCAAAGCAACGAGCAGTTCTTC CASSLEGQSNEQFF
TRBJ2-7 TRBV5-5 TRBD1 . TGTGCCAGCAGCGTAGGACAGGGGTCCTACGAGCAGTACTTC CASSVGQGSYEQYF
TRBJ1-6 TRBV19 TRBD1 . TGTGCCAGTAGTGTCAATGGACAGGGGGCGAATAATTCACCCCTCCACTTT CASSVNGQGANNSPLHF
TRBJ2-6 TRBV13 . . TGTGCCAGCAGCTTTTGGAGGGGATCAGGCTCTGGGGCCAACATCCTGACTTTC CASSFWRGSGSGANILTF
TRBJ2-2 TRBV7-9 . . TGTGCCAGCAGCTTAAGCTTGGGGCTCACCGGGGAGCTGTTTTTT CASSLSLGLTGELFF
TRBJ2-3 TRBV11-2 TRBD1 . TGTGCCAGCAGCCGCCTGGGACAGGGAGGAGATACGCAGTATTTT CASSRLGQGGDTQYF
TRBJ2-5 TRBV7-2 . . TGTGCCAGCAGCCCAAGACTAGTGGGCGAGACCCAGTACTTC CASSPRLVGETQYF
TRBJ2-1 TRBV5-1 TRBD2 . TGCGCCAGCAGCTTGGCTAGCGGGGGCCGAAGATCCTACAATGAGCAGTTCTTC CASSLASGGRRSYNEQFF